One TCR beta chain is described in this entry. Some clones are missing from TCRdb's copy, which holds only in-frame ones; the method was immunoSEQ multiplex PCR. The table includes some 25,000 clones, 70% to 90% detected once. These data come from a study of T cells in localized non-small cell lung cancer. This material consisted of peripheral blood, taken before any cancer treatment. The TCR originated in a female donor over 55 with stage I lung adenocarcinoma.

The chain's CDR3 is CASRGDRGDEQYF. The CDR3 region has the DNA TGTGCCAGCAGGGGGGACAGGGGTGACGAGCAGTACTTC. The chain carries TRBV6-6 and TRBJ2-5; 10 bases match TRBD1. The last part of the DNA fits TRBJ2-7 better; the J call may be wrong. Looked up from germline, CDR1 is MNHNY and CDR2 is SVGAGI (reference sequence). The CDR3 totals 13 residues.